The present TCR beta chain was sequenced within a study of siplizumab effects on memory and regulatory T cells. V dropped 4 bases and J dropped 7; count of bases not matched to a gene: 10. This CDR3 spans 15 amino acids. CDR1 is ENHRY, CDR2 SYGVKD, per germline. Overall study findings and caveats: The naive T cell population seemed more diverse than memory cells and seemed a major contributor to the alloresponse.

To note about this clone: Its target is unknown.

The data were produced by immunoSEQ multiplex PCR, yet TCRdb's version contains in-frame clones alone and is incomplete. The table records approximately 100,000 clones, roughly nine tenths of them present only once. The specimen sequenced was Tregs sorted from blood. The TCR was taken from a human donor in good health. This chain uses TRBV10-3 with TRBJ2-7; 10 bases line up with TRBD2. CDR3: CAISGSSGRSGEQYF. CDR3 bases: TGTGCCATCAGTGGCTCTAGCGGGAGAAGTGGAGAGCAGTACTTC.